Shown below are 8 T cell receptor beta chains from a single sample sequenced in a study of shared clonotypes between healthy human individuals. Sequencing used immunoSEQ multiplex PCR; TCRdb keeps in-frame clones, though not all of them. In the table there are more than 1.2 million clones, about 98.5% of which are singletons. Sample: naive CD4+ T cells sorted from blood. Sample subset: CD45RA+ positively selected. All receptors derive from a man aged 25 to 45 in good health.

V gene TRBV18 combines with J gene TRBJ2-3; 10 positions agree with TRBD1. The V and J ends lost 1 base and 4 bases, in that order; junction bases with no gene match: 8. This CDR3 spans 17 amino acids. Germline CDR1 KGHSH, CDR2 LQKENI. CDR3 DNA: TGTGCCAGCTCACCACTGAGACAGGGGGCTAGCTCAGATACGCAGTATTTT. This gives the protein CASSPLRQGASSDTQYF. The entire variable domain, with the rest obtained from reference TRBV18 and TRBJ2-3, is as follows: NAGVMQNPRHLVRRRGQEARLRCSPMKGHSHVYWYRQLPEEGLKFMVYLQKENIIDESGMPKERFSAEFPKEGPSILRIQQVVRGDSAAYFCASSPLRQGASSDTQYFGPGTRLTVL.

The V and J genes are TRBV5-1 and TRBJ1-4; TRBD1 aligns across 7 bases. Germline lookup yields CDR1 SGHRS and CDR2 YFSETQ. The CDR3 is made up of 15 amino acids. V shed 3 bases, J shed 13 bases, and the junction held 15 bases outside the gene matches. CDR3 region: CASSYGQDSREGLFF. CDR3 DNA: TGCGCCAGCAGCTACGGACAGGACTCGCGGGAGGGACTGTTTTTT.

V usage is TRBV5-1 and J usage is TRBJ2-5; 7 nucleotides align to TRBD1. V lost 4 bases and J lost 0; bases outside the gene matches: 6. CDR3 length: 15 amino acids. Germline V gene data show CDR1 as SGHRS and CDR2 as YFSETQ. The CDR3 is CASSPTGWHQETQYF. The CDR3 nucleotides are TGCGCCAGCAGCCCGACAGGGTGGCACCAAGAGACCCAGTACTTC. The whole variable domain, remainder taken from reference TRBV5-1 and TRBJ2-5, is KAGVTQTPRYLIKTRGQQVTLSCSPISGHRSVSWYQQTPGQGLQFLFEYFSETQRNKGNFPGRFSGRQFSNSRSEMNVSTLELGDSALYLCASSPTGWHQETQYFGPGTRLLVL.

The V and J genes are TRBV12-5 and TRBJ2-7; TRBD1 matches at 10 bases. The V gene end was trimmed by 4 bases and the J gene end by 5 bases; junction bases not matched to a gene: 5. The CDR3 sequence is 14 residues long. Germline lookup yields CDR1 LGHNT and CDR2 FRNRAP. The CDR3 sequence: CASGSGTGANEQYF. In DNA form, the CDR3 reads TGTGCTAGTGGTTCAGGGACAGGGGCGAACGAGCAGTACTTC.

Comment on this clone: Distinct nucleotide sequences in the sample also encode this CDR3. The chain couples TRBV7-2 to TRBJ2-7; tentative D call: TRBD2 (5 bases). CDR1 and CDR2 (germline): SGHTA, FQGNSA. The CDR3 runs 13 residues. V was cut by 1 base and J by 2 bases, with 6 bases left in between. The CDR3 nucleotides are TGTGCCAGCAGCTTAGGAGGGCCCTACGAGCAGTACTTC. It is translated as CASSLGGPYEQYF.

V and J are TRBV5-1 and TRBJ1-4, with D possibly being TRBD1 (5 bases). The CDR3 extends over 14 amino acids. In germline, CDR1 is SGHRS, CDR2 YFSETQ. Trimming shortened V by 2 bases and J by 7 bases, and 12 bases separated the two germline ends. This chain's CDR3 is CASSFDGQLEKLFF. The CDR3 nucleotides read TGCGCCAGCAGCTTTGACGGACAACTTGAAAAACTGTTTTTT. The full variable domain, in which reference TRBV5-1 and TRBJ1-4 provide the parts outside the CDR3, is KAGVTQTPRYLIKTRGQQVTLSCSPISGHRSVSWYQQTPGQGLQFLFEYFSETQRNKGNFPGRFSGRQFSNSRSEMNVSTLELGDSALYLCASSFDGQLEKLFFGSGTQLSVL.

Concerning this clone itself: Other DNA variants within this sample encode the same CDR3. This chain uses TRBV2 with TRBJ1-2; D call uncertain. The CDR3 consists of 11 residues. Germline V lookup: CDR1 SNHLY, CDR2 FYNNEI. The V end was cut by 1 base, the J end by 7 bases, with 4 bases between. The CDR3 sequence: CASSEGSGYTF. The CDR3 region has the DNA TGTGCCAGCAGTGAAGGTTCTGGCTACACCTTC.

The V gene is TRBV7-7, the J gene TRBJ2-5; 9 nucleotides line up with TRBD2. Per the germline V gene, CDR1 is SSHAT and CDR2 is FNYEAQ (reference sequence). This CDR3 comprises 16 residues. The V gene end was trimmed by 1 base and the J gene end by 1 base; junction bases not matched to a gene: 4. CDR3 nucleotide sequence: TGTGCCAGCAGCTTAGGTGTAGCGGGGGCCCAAGAGACCCAGTACTTC. As protein: CASSLGVAGAQETQYF.